This record covers a single TCR beta chain. Its recognized antigen is unknown. No quality values exist for individual bases; no much larger clone is one base distant. This specimen comes from a study of Siglec-9 on CD8 T cells in melanoma (dated by TCRdb to between 2018 and 2021). Regarding the complete study: The study investigated Siglec-9 expression on CD8+ T cells and the role of Siglec-9 in regulating T cells in the melanoma tumor microenvironment. Broad study findings and their caveats: Siglec-9 was reported to mark and regulate an effector memory CD8+ T-cell subset that appeared to accumulate within melanoma tumors.

Library generation was performed with the immunoSEQ multiplex PCR assay. The immuneACCESS repertoire file appears here via TCRdb, limited to in-frame rearrangements. These files lack a portion of the clones; in checked studies, under half of the deficit traces to unresolved V genes, and the cause of the others is not known. The sample table lists 36,000 or so clones, roughly 80% of them with a count of one. The top ten hold about 1.8% of the sample. V is clipped by 3 bases and J by 2 bases, and the sequence between their germline boundaries is 11 bases long. The CDR3 measures 14 amino acids from cysteine to phenylalanine. Only CDR3 DNA is held: 42 bases, read in frame from base 1. The germline V gene supplies CDR1 KGHSH and CDR2 LQKENI.

The TCR was taken from a human donor in good health. The sequencing input was Siglec-9- CD8+ T cells sorted from blood. The cell subset or site label here, explained by the study, means: CD8 T cells lacking Siglec-9. This sequence uses TRBV18 and TRBJ2-7; the D region may be TRBD1 or TRBD2, each matching 5 bases equally. The CDR3 has the sequence CASSPRDQTYEQYF. The nucleotide sequence is TGTGCCAGCTCACCCCGGGACCAAACCTACGAGCAGTACTTC. When the CDR3 is completed using the reference TRBV18 and TRBJ2-7 genes on either side, the full variable domain is NAGVMQNPRHLVRRRGQEARLRCSPMKGHSHVYWYRQLPEEGLKFMVYLQKENIIDESGMPKERFSAEFPKEGPSILRIQQVVRGDSAAYFCASSPRDQTYEQYFGPGTRLTVT.